The T cell receptor beta chain under discussion was sequenced for a study of vaccination and CD4 T cells after COVID-19. This clonotype has a handful of counts. Its matching antigen is unknown. Treatment given: approximately 10-day PBMC culture with coronavirus spike peptide pools or control peptides (ViraFEST assay). In this cohort, PCR tests turned positive between March and December 2020, predating US Alpha, Beta and Delta variants. The ends were cut back, 2 bases at V and 1 base at J, with 10 bases in the middle. Germline CDR1 reads DFQATT; CDR2 reads SNEGSKA (reference sequence). The CDR3 is 14 residues long. An Oncomine TCR Beta short-read assay was used to sequence the DNA from cultured CD4+ T cells. TCRdb re-derived calls from the PCR reads in MiXCR, one entry per CDR3 protein. The top ten hold less than 25% of the sample, which has some 15,000 distinct CDR3 sequences, about 29% seen once.

V is TRBV20-1 and J is TRBJ2-3; D is possibly TRBD1 or TRBD2 (5 bases each). The specimen sequenced was cultured CD4+ T cells from blood. This TCR derives from a human donor with COVID-19. Written as DNA, the CDR3 is TGCAGTGCTAGAAGGGGAGATGGCACAGATACGCAGTATTTT. Translated, it gives CSARRGDGTDTQYF.